Listed below are T cell receptor beta chains from one sample, sequenced in a study of blood T cell repertoires in COVID-19. Sequencing was performed with immunoSEQ multiplex PCR; in TCRdb, only in-frame clones are kept and a portion is missing. The sample lists under 95,000 clones, 75% to 90% seen once, with around 20% in the top ten. Sequencing was done on a sample of peripheral blood. The receptors were sampled from a woman of 80 years or more with acute or convalescent COVID-19. The CDR3 runs from the conserved cysteine through the conserved F or W. Each record gives: clone size, V gene, J gene, CDR3 length, D gene, CDR3 protein, CDR3 DNA. A D gene is named only where the DNA matches it firmly. Only part of the rows carry a size: once, few, many, or a class if the clone is expanded.

NA	TRBV24-1	TRBJ2-7	13	TRBD1	CATSDRASGEQYF	TGTGCCACCAGCGACAGGGCCTCGGGCGAGCAGTACTTC
NA	TRBV5-1	TRBJ2-7	15	NA	CASSLGTVSSYEQYF	TGCGCCAGCAGCCTGGGGACTGTCTCTAGCTACGAGCAGTACTTC
NA	TRBV23-1	TRBJ1-2	15	NA	CASSQRSAGRRGYTF	TGCGCCAGCAGTCAGCGGTCGGCGGGGCGGCGAGGCTACACCTTC
NA	TRBV29-1	TRBJ2-7	15	NA	CSVRRTVMQTYEQYF	TGCAGCGTACGGAGGACAGTCATGCAAACCTACGAGCAGTACTTC
NA	TRBV5-6	TRBJ1-2	14	TRBD1	CASSRTGTVYGYTF	TGTGCCAGCAGCCGAACCGGGACAGTTTATGGCTACACCTTC
NA	TRBV9	TRBJ1-1	13	NA	CASSVTSGTEAFF	TGTGCCAGCAGCGTAACGTCGGGGACTGAAGCTTTCTTT
NA	TRBV7-2	TRBJ1-1	14	NA	CASSLALGLAEAFF	TGTGCCAGCAGCTTGGCGCTCGGGTTGGCTGAAGCTTTCTTT
NA	TRBV20-1	TRBJ1-1	14	TRBD1	CSASWDRGRTEAFF	TGCAGTGCTAGTTGGGACAGGGGGCGGACTGAAGCTTTCTTT
NA	TRBV6-5	TRBJ1-2	11	TRBD1	CASRQGEGYTF	TGTGCCAGCCGCCAGGGGGAAGGCTACACCTTC
once	TRBV24-1	TRBJ2-6	17	TRBD1	CATYERQGDYGANVLTF	TGTGCCACCTATGAACGACAGGGCGACTATGGGGCCAACGTCCTGACTTTC
few	TRBV19	TRBJ2-1	14	NA	CASKPMAVYNEQFF	TGTGCCAGTAAGCCTATGGCGGTTTACAATGAGCAGTTCTTC
NA	TRBV9	TRBJ2-3	15	TRBD2	CASSIRLAGTDTQYF	TGTGCCAGCAGCATTCGACTAGCGGGGACAGATACGCAGTATTTT
NA	TRBV7-2	TRBJ1-1	16	NA	CASSPGGGRMNTEAFF	TGTGCCAGCAGCCCGGGCGGGGGTCGGATGAACACTGAAGCTTTCTTT
NA	TRBV6-6	TRBJ1-3	15	NA	CASSYSQGTGNTIYF	TGTGCCAGCAGTTACTCACAGGGAACTGGAAACACCATATATTTT
NA	TRBV6-5	TRBJ1-6	15	TRBD1	CASSYGTGPNSPLHF	TGTGCCAGCAGTTACGGGACAGGTCCAAATTCACCCCTCCACTTT
once	TRBV9	TRBJ1-1	15	TRBD1	CASSTKGTENTEAFF	TGTGCCAGCAGCACTAAAGGGACAGAAAACACTGAAGCTTTCTTT
NA	TRBV5-6	TRBJ2-1	15	NA	CASSLRVRSYNEQFF	TGTGCCAGCAGCTTGCGGGTTAGGTCCTACAATGAGCAGTTCTTC
NA	TRBV9	TRBJ2-3	18	NA	CASSVGLTAGASTDTQYF	TGTGCCAGCAGCGTAGGGTTGACGGCGGGGGCCAGCACAGATACGCAGTATTTT
NA	TRBV7-9	TRBJ1-1	12	NA	CASSLGRRTAFF	TGTGCCAGCAGCTTAGGGAGGAGAACGGCTTTCTTT
NA	TRBV6-2/TRBV6-3	TRBJ1-2	15	NA	CASSYSGGRSYGYTF	TGTGCCAGCAGTTACTCGGGAGGGAGATCCTATGGCTACACCTTC
NA	TRBV7-2	TRBJ2-3	18	TRBD2	CASSLVASGGSSTDTQYF	TGTGCCAGCAGCCTAGTGGCTAGCGGGGGGTCTAGCACAGATACGCAGTATTTT
once	TRBV5-1	TRBJ2-7	16	TRBD2	CASSKGLAGLSYEQYF	TGCGCCAGCAGCAAAGGACTAGCGGGGCTATCCTACGAGCAGTACTTC
NA	TRBV6-6	TRBJ1-5	16	NA	CASSYEGPKSNQPQHF	TGTGCCAGCAGTTACGAGGGTCCGAAGAGCAATCAGCCCCAGCATTTT
NA	TRBV30	TRBJ1-5	14	NA	CAWSVAGAGQPQHF	TGTGCCTGGAGTGTTGCGGGGGCGGGTCAGCCCCAGCATTTT
NA	TRBV11-3	TRBJ2-1	13	NA	CASSFRGGTDQFF	TGTGCCAGCAGCTTCAGAGGGGGGACAGACCAGTTCTTC
NA	TRBV9	TRBJ2-1	14	NA	CASSVGIRGNEQFF	TGTGCCAGCAGCGTAGGCATAAGAGGGAATGAGCAGTTCTTC
NA	TRBV6-6	TRBJ2-2	16	TRBD2	CASSYLGLANTGELFF	TGTGCCAGCAGTTACCTGGGACTAGCTAACACCGGGGAGCTGTTTTTT
NA	TRBV6-2/TRBV6-3	TRBJ1-2	14	TRBD1	CASSYPDRAGGYTF	TGTGCCAGCAGTTACCCGGACAGGGCGGGAGGCTACACCTTC
once	TRBV7-3	TRBJ2-3	16	TRBD2	CASSLTGLAPGITQYF	TGTGCCAGCAGCTTAACGGGACTAGCACCCGGTATTACGCAGTATTTT
NA	TRBV12-3/TRBV12-4	TRBJ1-6	13	NA	CASSLTGNSPLHF	TGTGCCAGCAGTTTAACAGGGAATTCACCCCTCCACTTT
NA	TRBV6-1	TRBJ1-2	15	TRBD1	CASSEQTGGLGGYTF	TGTGCCAGCAGTGAGCAGACAGGGGGCTTAGGCGGCTACACCTTC
NA	TRBV2	TRBJ1-4	15	NA	CASSDVGWREEKLFF	TGTGCCAGCAGTGACGTGGGGTGGAGGGAAGAAAAACTGTTTTTT
NA	TRBV5-1	TRBJ2-4	16	TRBD2	CASSGFSGSRGNIQYF	TGCGCCAGCAGTGGGTTTAGCGGGTCTAGGGGAAACATTCAGTACTTT
NA	TRBV7-2	TRBJ2-5	15	TRBD2	CASSLQRGGRETQYF	TGTGCCAGCAGCCTCCAGCGGGGGGGCCGGGAGACCCAGTACTTC
NA	TRBV11-3	TRBJ2-1	14	NA	CASSPAGSRDEQFF	TGTGCCAGCAGCCCGGCAGGGTCCAGGGATGAGCAGTTCTTC
NA	TRBV4-2	TRBJ2-2	16	TRBD2	CASSQEGLAATGELFF	TGTGCCAGCAGCCAAGAGGGTCTAGCGGCAACCGGGGAGCTGTTTTTT
once	TRBV24-1	TRBJ2-2	16	NA	CATSAPGTARTGELFF	TGTGCCACCAGTGCCCCGGGGACTGCTAGGACCGGGGAGCTGTTTTTT
NA	TRBV7-2	TRBJ2-2	16	NA	CASSLGAPGVNGELFF	TGTGCCAGCAGCTTAGGAGCCCCGGGGGTTAACGGGGAGCTGTTTTTT
NA	TRBV7-2	TRBJ2-7	17	TRBD2	CASSPRGASGGLYEQYF	TGTGCCAGCAGCCCAAGGGGTGCTAGCGGGGGGCTGTACGAGCAGTACTTC
NA	TRBV3-1/TRBV3-2	TRBJ1-1	11	NA	CASSQATEAFF	TGTGCCAGCAGCCAAGCGACTGAAGCTTTCTTT
NA	TRBV7-8	TRBJ2-5	14	NA	CASSLMAGQETQYF	TGTGCCAGCAGCTTAATGGCAGGTCAAGAGACCCAGTACTTC
NA	TRBV6-5	TRBJ2-5	12	TRBD2	CASSSGGKTQYF	TGTGCCAGCAGTTCGGGAGGGAAGACCCAGTACTTC
NA	TRBV11-1	TRBJ2-7	15	NA	CASSLSAGPSYEQYF	TGTGCCAGCAGCTTATCGGCAGGGCCCTCCTACGAGCAGTACTTC
NA	TRBV3-1/TRBV3-2	TRBJ2-4	14	NA	CASSQGLSHFKQYF	TGTGCCAGCAGCCAAGGGCTTTCCCATTTTAAACAGTACTTC